The 9 T cell receptor beta chains in this list originate from one sample, sequenced in a study of human T cells and chemical hapten exposure. TCRdb reanalysed the RACE reads using MiXCR and keeps one entry per CDR3 protein. The table has 150,000 to 200,000 distinct CDR3 sequences, 24% seen once. Time point denoted: patch test 3, about 24 weeks after DPC sensitization. Treatment given: therapeutic diphenylcyclopropenone sensitization with weekly scalp DPC. The material was whole blood, obtained in connection with sensitization to the hapten diphenylcyclopropenone (DPC). The receptors were sampled from a woman aged 40 to 50 with alopecia areata. Some clones in this sample may be carry-over from other donors' samples.

V gene TRBV12-3 or TRBV12-4 combines with J gene TRBJ2-2; D call uncertain. The ends were cut back, 6 bases at V and 7 bases at J, with 9 bases in the middle. This CDR3 region has 12 residues. DNA of the CDR3: TGTGCCAGCAGACCTACAAACGGGGAGCTGTTTTTT. Encoded protein: CASRPTNGELFF.

In its sample, this clonotype was seen many times. The chain combines TRBV11-2 with TRBJ2-3, with D perhaps TRBD2 (5 bases). The V end lost 5 bases, the J end lost 1 base, and 13 bases lay between the germline ends. Germline CDR1 is SGHAT and CDR2 is FQNNGV. The CDR3 loop spans 15 amino acids. CDR3 sequence: CASSGRGQGTDTQYF. The CDR3 DNA follows: TGTGCCAGCAGCGGTAGAGGGCAGGGCACAGATACGCAGTATTTT.

The sample holds many counts of this clonotype. The chain uses TRBV20-1 and TRBJ1-4, with TRBD1 identical over 7 bases. This CDR3 has 15 amino acids. Germline CDR1 reads DFQATT; CDR2 reads SNEGSKA (reference sequence). Trimming removed 3 bases from V and 2 bases from J; junction bases left unmatched: 6. CDR3 sequence (DNA): TGCAGTGCTAGTGGGGCAGGGGGGACTAATGAAAAACTGTTTTTT. Its translation is CSASGAGGTNEKLFF.

The chain employs TRBV19 and TRBJ2-7; 10 nucleotides line up with TRBD2. CDR3 length: 14 residues. The J segment lost 4 bases and the V segment lost 5 bases, leaving 5 bases of the junction unmatched. Germline CDR1 and CDR2: LNHDA and SQIVND (reference sequence). DNA for the CDR3: TGTGCCAGTAGTCCACCGGGACTAGCGTACGAGCAGTACTTC. Residues: CASSPPGLAYEQYF.

Comments on this clonotype: The conserved phenylalanine or tryptophan normally closing the CDR3 is absent here, so this likely arose from a read error. CDR3 bases: TGTGCCAGCAGTAACAGGGGAGAGGAAGATACGCAGTATTCT. Translating gives CASSNRGEEDTQYS. The chain has TRBV6-1 and TRBJ2-3; TRBD1 aligns across 7 bases. V was pared by 5 bases and J by 5 bases, with 7 bases of the junction left unmatched. The CDR3 extends over 14 amino acids. Germline V CDR1 and CDR2: MNHNS, SASEGT.

The V gene is TRBV29-1, the J gene TRBJ2-7; 11 bases map to TRBD2. The J segment lost 0 bases and the V segment lost 6 bases, leaving 4 bases of the junction unmatched. CDR1 is SQVTM and CDR2 is ANQGSEA in the germline V gene. This CDR3 has 14 residues. In DNA, the CDR3 is TGCAGCGTGGAGACTAGCGGGGTCTCCTACGAGCAGTACTTC. Translated: CSVETSGVSYEQYF.

This clonotype occurred a few times. The gene calls are TRBV6-5 and TRBJ1-5, with D unclear. Between the trimmed V and J ends, which lost 6 bases and 2 bases, there was a span of 11 bases. Germline CDR1 reads MNHEY; CDR2 reads SVGAGI. This CDR3 is 14 amino acids long. The CDR3 DNA is TGTGCCAGCAGGGGAGTAAAGGGCAATCAGCCCCAGCATTTT. This codes for CASRGVKGNQPQHF.

This rearrangement joins TRBV12-3 or TRBV12-4 to TRBJ1-5; D gene uncertain. The germline V and J ends were trimmed by 6 bases and 5 bases, with 8 bases remaining between them. The CDR3 is made up of 12 amino acids. The CDR3 here is CASSTEDQPQHF. The DNA for the CDR3 is TGTGCCAGCAGCACAGAGGATCAGCCCCAGCATTTT.

The CDR3, as DNA: TGTGCCAGCAGTTTAAGGACTCTCTACGAGCAGTACTTC. Its translation: CASSLRTLYEQYF. The rearrangement links TRBV12-3 or TRBV12-4 to TRBJ2-7, with D perhaps TRBD2 (5 bases). Trimming removed 2 bases from V and 3 bases from J, with 8 bases in between. CDR3 length: 13 amino acids.